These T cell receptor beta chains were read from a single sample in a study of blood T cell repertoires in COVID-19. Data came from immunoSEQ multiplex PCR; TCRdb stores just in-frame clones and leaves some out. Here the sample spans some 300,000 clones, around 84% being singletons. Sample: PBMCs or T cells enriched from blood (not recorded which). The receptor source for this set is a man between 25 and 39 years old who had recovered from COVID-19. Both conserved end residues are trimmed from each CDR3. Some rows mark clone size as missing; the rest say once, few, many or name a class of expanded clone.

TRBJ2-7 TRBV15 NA ATSRERGPSYEQY
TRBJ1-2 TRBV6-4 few ASSDGQGGNGYT
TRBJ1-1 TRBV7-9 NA ASSPAGGVHTEAF
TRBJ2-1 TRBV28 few ASSSILAGAYNEQF
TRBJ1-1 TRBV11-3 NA ASSFWGAEAF
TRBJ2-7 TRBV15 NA ATSRVTSGRYEQY
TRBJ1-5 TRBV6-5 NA ASTATSGGNQPQH
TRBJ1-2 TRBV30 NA AWSRGVANYGYT
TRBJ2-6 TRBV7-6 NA ASGLGETGANVLT
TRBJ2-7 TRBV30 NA AWSVPSASGRGSQY
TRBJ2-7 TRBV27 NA ASSSLLHEQY
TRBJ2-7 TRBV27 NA ASQTFRDSGSYEQY
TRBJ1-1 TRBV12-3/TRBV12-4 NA ASTSQEAEAF
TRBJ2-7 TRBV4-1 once ASTNFGSGGVSYEQY
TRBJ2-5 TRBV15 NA ATSAGQGMGETQY
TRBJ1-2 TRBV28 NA ASSSQFGRQGGRGYT
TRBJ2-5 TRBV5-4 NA ASSPRTSGSGETQY
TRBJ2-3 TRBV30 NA AWSGGLAGFSDTQY
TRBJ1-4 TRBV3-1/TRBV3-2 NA ASSQVHATNEKLF
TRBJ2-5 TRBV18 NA ASSPRLAGQETQY
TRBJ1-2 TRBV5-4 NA ASSSGTAIYGYT
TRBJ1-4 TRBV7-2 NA ASSLIRGTSEKLF
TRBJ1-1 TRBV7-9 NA ASRQGGNTEAF
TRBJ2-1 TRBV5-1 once ASSSMASGSRNEQF
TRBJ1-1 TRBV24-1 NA ATSDSRRGDTEAF
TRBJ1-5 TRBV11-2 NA ASSLDRGNQPQH
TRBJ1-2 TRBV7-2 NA ACLQKPVLQKGYT
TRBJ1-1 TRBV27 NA AAQGAFGAF
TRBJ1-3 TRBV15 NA ATSRSGDRASGNTIY
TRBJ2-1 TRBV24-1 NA ATSGGTSGRIRSNEQF
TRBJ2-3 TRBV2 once ASSVGTGATDTQY
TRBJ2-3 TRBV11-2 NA ASSPLWGLAGGLTDTQY
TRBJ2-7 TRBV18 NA ASSPGRTYEQY
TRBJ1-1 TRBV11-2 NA ASSLGAEAF
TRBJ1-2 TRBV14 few ASSPSRQGVYGYT
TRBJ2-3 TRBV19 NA ASRTGETSTDTQY
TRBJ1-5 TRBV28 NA ASSFPRQGQPQH
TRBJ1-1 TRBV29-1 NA SALQVTNTEAF
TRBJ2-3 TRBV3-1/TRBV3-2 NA ASSRWDRDTDTQY
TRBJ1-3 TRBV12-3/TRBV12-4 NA ASSPPRGNTIY